This T cell receptor (beta chain) stems from a study of blood T cells in healthy people across ages. This CDR3 has 15 amino acids. With V trimmed by 5 bases and J by 2 bases, 6 bases remained unmatched. The germline V gene has CDR1 MNHEY and CDR2 SVGEGT. PCR was performed a second time for 7 to 11 cycles using a sample-barcoded 5' primer and a J-beta primer mix. TCRdb processed the 5' RACE reads anew with MiXCR; each CDR3 protein has one entry. The sample shows 800,000 or so distinct CDR3 sequences, around 62% of them seen only once. The clonotype was recovered from a man aged 25 to 40 in good health. What was sequenced was blood. This chain uses TRBV6-2 or TRBV6-3 with TRBJ1-1, with 9 bases identical to TRBD1. CDR3 loop: CASSTGGPGNTEAFF. CDR3 coding DNA: TGTGCCAGCAGTACAGGGGGCCCGGGTAACACTGAAGCTTTCTTT.